Listed here are 7 T cell receptor beta chains from one sample, sequenced in a study of human T cells and chemical hapten exposure. Time point noted: pre-sensitization, week 0. Treatment of the sample: therapeutic diphenylcyclopropenone sensitization with weekly scalp DPC. MiXCR, applied by TCRdb to the RACE reads, yields one record per CDR3 protein. Here the sample spans roughly 250,000 distinct CDR3 sequences, around 9.3% being singletons. The material was whole blood, obtained in connection with sensitization to the hapten diphenylcyclopropenone (DPC). All receptors come from a woman aged 40 to 49 with alopecia areata. Some clones in this sample may be carry-over from other donors' samples.

This clonotype was recorded a few times. Written as DNA, the CDR3 is TGTGCCAGCAGTTTTCGTTTTAACGGGGGGGTCCCCTACGAGCAGTACTTC. This encodes CASSFRFNGGVPYEQYF. The V and J genes are TRBV27 and TRBJ2-7; TRBD2 aligns across 8 bases. This CDR3 has 17 residues. Germline V gene sequence: CDR1 MNHEY, CDR2 SMNVEV (reference sequence). V dropped 3 bases and J dropped 2; count of bases not matched to a gene: 12.

The rearrangement links TRBV12-3 or TRBV12-4 to TRBJ1-1; TRBD1 might be the D (6 bases). This CDR3 region has 16 residues. V was shortened by 5 bases and J by 4 bases, with 20 bases between the two germline ends. The CDR3 is CASSPMGGAVVTEAFF. CDR3 nucleotides: TGTGCCAGCAGTCCCATGGGGGGGGCGGTAGTCACTGAAGCTTTCTTT.

The table lists this clonotype with many counts. The V call is TRBV5-1, the J call TRBJ1-2; D is possibly TRBD1 (5 bases). V was clipped by 0 bases and J by 5 bases, with 11 bases between them. This CDR3 is 14 amino acids long. Germline loops: CDR1 SGHRS, CDR2 YFSETQ. The CDR3 sequence: CASSLDQGPYGYTF. The CDR3 coding sequence is TGCGCCAGCAGCTTGGACCAGGGCCCGTATGGCTACACCTTC.

The rearrangement links TRBV24-1 to TRBJ2-5; 10 positions match TRBD2. In germline, CDR1 is KGHDR, CDR2 SFDVKD. The CDR3 runs to 15 residues. V was pared by 2 bases and J by 5 bases, with 4 bases of the junction left unmatched. CDR3 in DNA: TGTGCCACCAGTGATTCCGGGACTAGCGCCGAGACCCAGTACTTC. It is translated as CATSDSGTSAETQYF.

The chain has TRBV5-1 and TRBJ2-3, with D hard to call. CDR1 and CDR2 from the germline V gene are SGHRS and YFSETQ. V lost 1 base to trimming and J lost 0 bases, with 12 bases between them. This CDR3 is built from 16 residues. The CDR3 loop reads CASSLWGQTSTDTQYF. The CDR3 DNA sequence: TGCGCCAGCAGCTTGTGGGGTCAGACTAGCACAGATACGCAGTATTTT.

This clonotype was observed a few times. This sequence joins TRBV7-9 and TRBJ1-2; D unclear. Deletions cut 5 bases from V and 4 bases from J, with 17 bases between. The length of the CDR3 is 15 residues. Per germline, CDR1 SEHNR and CDR2 FQNEAQ (reference sequence). In DNA form, the CDR3 reads TGTGCCAGCAGCCCAACTCGTGGGAGGCCCTATGGCTACACCTTC. As protein: CASSPTRGRPYGYTF.

This chain links TRBV6-2 or TRBV6-3 with TRBJ1-2, with D unclear. The CDR3 is 14 residues long. V gave up 2 bases and J gave up 8 bases, with 15 bases separating them. The germline gives CDR1 MNHEY, CDR2 SVGEGT. The CDR3 nucleotides read TGTGCCAGCAGTTACGAGGAGGGTAGTTACGGCTACACCTTC. Amino acids: CASSYEEGSYGYTF.